The TCR beta chain under discussion was sequenced for a study of regulatory T cells in long-lasting Graves disease. This clonotype has only a few counts. This CDR3 has 16 residues. V was pared by 6 bases and J by 1 base, with 19 bases between. Germline CDR1 is DFQATT and CDR2 is SNEGSKA (reference sequence). Researchers made TCR beta libraries by using iRepertoire HTBI primers and running Arm-PCR on CDR3 regions. TCRdb re-called the multiplex PCR reads through MiXCR, storing one row per CDR3 protein. The sample lists some 330,000 distinct CDR3 sequences, around 11% occurring once. The time point here: newly diagnosed GD, antithyroid drugs for less than 3 months. With RNA extracted from PBMCs as input, the TCR library was made. The data were also submitted as part of a second study, on T cells in Graves' hyperthyroidism and ophthalmopathy.

This material consisted of peripheral blood mononuclear cells (PBMCs), taken at new diagnosis, from a patient treated with antithyroid drugs. This TCR came from a young woman with Graves disease. This chain links TRBV20-1 with TRBJ1-5; D might be TRBD1 (5 bases). The CDR3: CSAPGAVSRSNQPQHF. As DNA, the CDR3 is TGCAGTGCCCCTGGGGCGGTTTCGAGAAGCAATCAGCCCCAGCATTTT.